These 8 T cell receptor beta chains were all obtained from the same sample, sequenced in a study of cytomegalovirus exposure and HLA in healthy donors. This PCR relied on a set of 60 Vbeta primers and 13 Jbeta primers. Repertoires were generated with immunoSEQ multiplex PCR, while TCRdb's copy carries only in-frame clones and drops some. There are fewer than 120,000 clones in the sample; about 90% occur only once, and around 2% lies in the top ten. The sequenced sample was PBMCs. The receptors were sampled from a man aged 35 to 55 in good health and CMV-seronegative.

This chain connects TRBV30 to TRBJ1-5, with a weak D call TRBD1 (5 bases). Trimming took 0 bases from V and 0 from J, leaving 9 bases between them. The CDR3 runs 15 residues. Germline CDR1 and CDR2: GTSNPN and SVGIG (reference sequence). CDR3 loop: CAWSVGLLSNQPQHF. The CDR3 DNA is TGTGCCTGGAGTGTGGGGCTTCTTAGCAATCAGCCCCAGCATTTT. Variable domain in full (rest from reference TRBV30 and TRBJ1-5): SQTIHQWPATLVQPVGSPLSLECTVEGTSNPNLYWYRQAAGRGLQLLFYSVGIGQISSEVPQNLSASRPQDRQFILSSKKLLLSDSGFYLCAWSVGLLSNQPQHFGDGTRLSIL.

The chain employs TRBV4-1 and TRBJ1-1; 7 bases fit TRBD1. Germline V CDR1 and CDR2: MGHRA, YSYEKL. This CDR3 contains 20 residues. V lost 0 bases, J lost 1 base, and 17 bases stayed unmatched. DNA for the CDR3: TGCGCCAGCAGCCAAGATCATGGGGGACAGTCGGGGGTAAGGAACACTGAAGCTTTCTTT. Translated, it gives CASSQDHGGQSGVRNTEAFF.

The CDR3 DNA sequence: TGTGCCAGCAGCTCACAGGGAGCGAGTGGCTACACCTTC. It is translated as CASSSQGASGYTF. The V and J genes are TRBV6-6 and TRBJ1-2; the D gene is possibly TRBD1 (6 bases). The CDR3 loop spans 13 amino acids. Germline-derived CDR1 and CDR2 are MNHNY and SVGAGI (reference sequence). Between the trimmed V and J ends, which lost 6 bases and 7 bases, there was a span of 15 bases.

The chain carries TRBV28 and TRBJ1-6; TRBD1 matches at 10 bases. CDR3 length equals 16 residues. With 4 bases clipped from V and 6 bases from J, the junction kept 6 bases outside the gene matches. CDR1 is MDHEN and CDR2 is SYDVKM in the germline V gene. The CDR3 region has the DNA TGTGCCAGCAGTTCACAGACAGGGGGCCCTAATTCACCCCTCCACTTT. It encodes CASSSQTGGPNSPLHF.

The chain has TRBV7-3 and TRBJ2-7; D gene ambiguous. Trimming removed 5 bases at V and 7 bases at J, with 15 bases between. Germline CDR1 reads SGHTA; CDR2 reads FQGTGA. The CDR3 totals 13 residues. CDR3 region: CASSRTRVGEQYF. CDR3 nucleotides: TGTGCCAGCAGCCGTACACGGGTCGGAGAGCAGTACTTC.

The table lists this clone with a few counts. CDR3 nucleotides: TGTGCCAGCAGTGAAGCGGGCAGTCGCTCCTACGAGCAGTACTTC. Its protein is CASSEAGSRSYEQYF. V usage is TRBV2 and J usage is TRBJ2-7, with D uncertain. V gave up 0 bases and J gave up 0 bases, with 9 bases separating them. The germline V gene encodes CDR1 SNHLY and CDR2 FYNNEI. CDR3 length equals 15 residues. Full variable domain (rest looked up from reference TRBV2 and TRBJ2-7): EPEVTQTPSHQVTQMGQEVILRCVPISNHLYFYWYRQILGQKVEFLVSFYNNEISEKSEIFDDQFSVERPDGSNFTLKIRSTKLEDSAMYFCASSEAGSRSYEQYFGPGTRLTVT.

V is TRBV5-1 and J is TRBJ2-3; 10 nucleotides align to TRBD2. The CDR3 extends over 15 amino acids. Germline V lookup: CDR1 SGHRS, CDR2 YFSETQ. Trimming cost V 4 bases and J 4 bases; bases outside gene matches: 6. CDR3 sequence (DNA): TGCGCCAGCAGCCTGGAGCGGGGGGGCGCAGATACGCAGTATTTT. Translated: CASSLERGGADTQYF. The full variable domain, in which reference TRBV5-1 and TRBJ2-3 provide the parts outside the CDR3, is KAGVTQTPRYLIKTRGQQVTLSCSPISGHRSVSWYQQTPGQGLQFLFEYFSETQRNKGNFPGRFSGRQFSNSRSEMNVSTLELGDSALYLCASSLERGGADTQYFGPGTRLTVL.

This chain connects TRBV19 to TRBJ2-3; possible D gene TRBD2, 5 bases. The CDR3 is made up of 14 amino acids. V lost 6 bases, J lost 0 bases, and 10 bases lay in between. Germline CDR1 is LNHDA and CDR2 is SQIVND (reference sequence). CDR3 in amino acids: CASSSGFSTDTQYF. The DNA for the CDR3 is TGTGCCAGTAGCAGCGGATTTAGCACAGATACGCAGTATTTT.